One sample yielded the 8 T cell receptor beta chains listed below, sequenced in a study of blood T cell repertoires in COVID-19. Generated by immunoSEQ multiplex PCR, the TCRdb table keeps only in-frame clones and is missing some. The data show approximately 470,000 clones, with approximately 85% seen just once and approximately 2.9% held by the top ten. Material for sequencing was peripheral blood. The receptors stem from a human donor in a cohort sampled during active COVID-19.

The chain joins TRBV7-3 to TRBJ2-2; the D is unclear. This CDR3 region has 15 residues. Trimming took 4 bases from V and 1 from J, leaving 10 bases between them. The germline V gene encodes CDR1 SGHTA and CDR2 FQGTGA. The CDR3 spells CASSSSPVNTGELFF. The DNA for the CDR3 is TGTGCCAGCAGCTCCTCCCCGGTGAACACCGGGGAGCTGTTTTTT.

This clone was observed a single time. The V call is TRBV3-1 (or the pseudogene TRBV3-2), the J call TRBJ2-3; no clear D. The CDR3 has 14 amino acids. The V gene's germline CDR1 is LGHDT and CDR2 YNNKEL (reference sequence). The germline V and J ends were trimmed by 0 bases and 2 bases, with 6 bases remaining between them. CDR3 nucleotides: TGTGCCAGCAGCCAAGATCTTGTCACAGATACGCAGTATTTT. It encodes CASSQDLVTDTQYF.

CDR3 coding DNA: TGCGCCAGCAGCCAAGTTTTCGGGAGTGAATATGAGCAGTTCTTC. This gives the protein CASSQVFGSEYEQFF. The rearrangement links TRBV4-3 to TRBJ2-1; D possibly corresponds to TRBD2 (6 bases). The CDR3 extends over 15 amino acids. The ends were cut back, 1 base at V and 8 bases at J, with 15 bases in the middle. From germline, CDR1 is LGHNA and CDR2 YSLEER.

This chain connects TRBV19 to TRBJ2-1, with TRBD1 matching over 8 bases. This CDR3 contains 12 residues. Per germline, CDR1 LNHDA and CDR2 SQIVND (reference sequence). J gave up 8 bases and V 5 bases, and 2 bases lay outside the gene matches. In DNA, the CDR3 is TGTGCCAGTAGTCCAGGGGGCGATGAGCAGTTCTTC. Protein: CASSPGGDEQFF.

The chain has TRBV11-3 and TRBJ2-1, with D perhaps TRBD1 (5 bases). Trimming took 6 bases from V and 9 from J, leaving 15 bases between them. This CDR3 is 13 amino acids long. In germline, CDR1 is SGHNT, CDR2 YENEEA. The CDR3 DNA sequence: TGTGCCAGCAGTTCCACTGCAGGGTTTGAGCAGTTCTTC. Encoded protein: CASSSTAGFEQFF.

The chain joins TRBV1 to TRBJ2-1; TRBD2 is the table's D call, not checked against the DNA. TRBV1 is a documented pseudogene. CDR3 size: 16 residues. The CDR3 DNA sequence: TGCACCAGCAGCCAGGTTTCTCTAGCGGGGTACAATGAGCAGTTCTTC. This translates into CTSSQVSLAGYNEQFF.

The gene calls are TRBV19 and TRBJ2-3; 12 bases align to TRBD2. Germline CDR1 reads LNHDA; CDR2 reads SQIVND (reference sequence). The CDR3 totals 18 residues. The V segment lost 4 bases and the J segment 5 bases; nucleotides outside the gene matches: 13. The CDR3 is CASSSPPTSGSRGDTQYF. CDR3 DNA: TGTGCCAGTAGTAGCCCCCCGACTAGCGGGAGTCGGGGAGATACGCAGTATTTT.

This clone came up once. This chain connects TRBV7-2 to TRBJ2-7; 11 bases line up with TRBD2. CDR3 size: 16 residues. V lost 4 bases, J lost 3 bases, and 8 bases stayed unmatched. Germline CDR1 is SGHTA and CDR2 is FQGNSA. CDR3 loop: CASSSKLAGESYEQYF. CDR3 DNA sequence: TGTGCCAGCAGCTCTAAACTAGCGGGAGAAAGCTACGAGCAGTACTTC.